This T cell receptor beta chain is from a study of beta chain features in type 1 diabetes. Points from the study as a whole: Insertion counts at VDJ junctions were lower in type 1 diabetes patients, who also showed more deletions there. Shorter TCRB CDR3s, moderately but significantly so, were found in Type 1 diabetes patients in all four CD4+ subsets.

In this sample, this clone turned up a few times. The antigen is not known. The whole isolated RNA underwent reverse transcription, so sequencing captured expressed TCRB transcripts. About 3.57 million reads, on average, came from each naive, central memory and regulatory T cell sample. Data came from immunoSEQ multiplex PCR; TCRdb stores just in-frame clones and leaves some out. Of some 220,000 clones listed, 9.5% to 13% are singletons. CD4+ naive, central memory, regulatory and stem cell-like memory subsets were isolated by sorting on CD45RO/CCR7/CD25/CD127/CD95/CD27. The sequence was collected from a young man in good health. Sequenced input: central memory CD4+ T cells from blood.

The CDR3 region has the DNA TGCGCCAGCAGCCAAGATGGACTAGCCACAGATACGCAGTATTTT. It yields the protein CASSQDGLATDTQYF. This chain joins TRBV4-1 and TRBJ2-3; TRBD2 aligns across 8 bases. This CDR3 is built from 15 residues. Germline V gene data show CDR1 as MGHRA and CDR2 as YSYEKL. With 0 bases clipped from V and 2 bases from J, the junction kept 1 base outside the gene matches.